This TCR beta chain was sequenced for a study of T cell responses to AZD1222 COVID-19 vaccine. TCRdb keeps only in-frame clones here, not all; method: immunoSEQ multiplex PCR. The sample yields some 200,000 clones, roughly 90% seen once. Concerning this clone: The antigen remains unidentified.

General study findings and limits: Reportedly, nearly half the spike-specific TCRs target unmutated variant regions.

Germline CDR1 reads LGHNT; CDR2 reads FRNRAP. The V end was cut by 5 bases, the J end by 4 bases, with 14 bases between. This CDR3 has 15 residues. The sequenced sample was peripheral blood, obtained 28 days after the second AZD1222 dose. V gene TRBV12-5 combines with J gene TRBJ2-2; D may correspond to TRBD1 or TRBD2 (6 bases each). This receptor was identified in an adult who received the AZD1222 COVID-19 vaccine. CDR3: CASGPWGAVTGELFF. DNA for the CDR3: TGTGCTAGTGGTCCGTGGGGGGCGGTCACCGGGGAGCTGTTTTTT.